The next 14 T cell receptor beta chains were all read from a single sample in a study of shared clonotypes between healthy human individuals. The data were produced by immunoSEQ multiplex PCR, yet TCRdb's version contains in-frame clones alone and is incomplete. The sample consists of some 680,000 clones, roughly 72% of them appearing once. Sequenced: memory CD4+ T cells sorted from blood. The subset denotes: CD45RA-negative fraction. The receptors were sampled from a woman younger than 45 in good health.

This sequence joins TRBV11-3 and TRBJ2-1; D tentatively fits TRBD1 or TRBD2 (6 bases each). This CDR3 is built from 13 residues. V was trimmed by 8 bases and J by 7 bases, leaving 15 bases between them. Germline CDR1 reads SGHNT; CDR2 reads YENEEA. The CDR3 coding sequence is TGTGCCAGCGGGGGCGGGAATGAAAATGAGCAGTTCTTC. Protein product: CASGGGNENEQFF.

The gene calls are TRBV11-3 and TRBJ2-2, with 7 bases aligning to TRBD2. Germline V gene lookup returns CDR1 SGHNT and CDR2 YENEEA. V lost 3 bases and J lost 5; bases outside the gene matches: 6. The CDR3 length is 15 residues. CDR3 coding DNA: TGTGCCAGCAGCTTTACGGGAGGTAGTACCGGGGAGCTGTTTTTT. Translating it yields CASSFTGGSTGELFF.

As for this clone: Other nucleotide sequences from this sample produce the same CDR3. The chain combines TRBV6-5 with TRBJ1-1; D unresolved. This CDR3 contains 13 residues. Trimming took off 0 bases at V and 1 base at J, with 3 bases between the two ends. Germline V lookup: CDR1 MNHEY, CDR2 SVGAGI. CDR3 DNA sequence: TGTGCCAGCAGTTACTCCAGGAACACTGAAGCTTTCTTT. It translates to CASSYSRNTEAFF.

The chain carries TRBV28 and TRBJ2-7; D is undetermined. Germline values: CDR1 MDHEN, CDR2 SYDVKM. The length of the CDR3 is 13 residues. V lost 5 bases to trimming and J lost 2 bases, with 10 bases between them. The CDR3, as DNA: TGTGCCAGCAGTCCCGGCAGTGCCTACGAGCAGTACTTC. It encodes CASSPGSAYEQYF.

This clone was recorded only once. V and J are TRBV28 and TRBJ1-2, with D maybe TRBD1 (5 bases). V lost 5 bases and J lost 4, with 26 bases in between. Germline values: CDR1 MDHEN, CDR2 SYDVKM. This CDR3 has 18 amino acids. The CDR3 sequence: CASSPRGGPAAGLYGYTF. The CDR3 DNA reads TGTGCCAGCAGTCCCCGGGGGGGACCAGCGGCCGGCCTCTATGGCTACACCTTC.

The chain employs TRBV19 and TRBJ2-1; 10 bases align to TRBD2. Germline CDR1 LNHDA, CDR2 SQIVND (reference sequence). The CDR3 runs 14 residues. V lost 10 bases, J lost 8 bases, and 11 bases stayed unmatched. CDR3 nucleotides: TGTGCCACGAGCCTAGCGGGAGTCGGCTATGAGCAGTTCTTC. The encoded protein is CATSLAGVGYEQFF. The full variable domain, with the rest looked up from reference TRBV19 and TRBJ2-1, is DGGITQSPKYLFRKEGQNVTLSCEQNLNHDAMYWYRQDPGQGLRLIYYSQIVNDFQKGDIAEGYSVSREKKESFPLTVTSAQKNPTAFYLCATSLAGVGYEQFFGPGTRLTVL.

The V gene is TRBV7-3, the J gene TRBJ2-3, with 9 bases fitting TRBD2. The CDR3 contains 15 residues. Unmatched junction bases numbered 7, after V lost 5 bases and J lost 4 bases. CDR1 is SGHTA, CDR2 FQGTGA, per germline. The CDR3 region is CASSPGASGADTQYF. The DNA for the CDR3 is TGTGCCAGCAGCCCTGGGGCTAGCGGGGCAGATACGCAGTATTTT.

The chain has TRBV19 and TRBJ1-2; D gene ambiguous. Germline lookup yields CDR1 LNHDA and CDR2 SQIVND (reference sequence). The CDR3 is made up of 13 amino acids. Deletions cut 1 base from V and 3 bases from J, with 6 bases between. Written as DNA, the CDR3 is TGTGCCAGTAGTATAGGTATGGACTATGGCTACACCTTC. Translated: CASSIGMDYGYTF.

Details on this clone: Within the sample, other DNA sequences also encode this same CDR3. The rearrangement uses TRBV7-9 and TRBJ1-2; 9 bases agree with TRBD1. CDR1 is SEHNR, CDR2 FQNEAQ, per germline (reference sequence). CDR3 size: 14 residues. The trim removed 5 bases at V and 2 bases at J, leaving 3 bases unmatched. The CDR3 sequence: CASSPGQGNYGYTF. The CDR3 DNA follows: TGTGCCAGCAGCCCCGGACAGGGGAACTATGGCTACACCTTC.

Note on this clone: One junction end does not reproduce the germline sequence, and a read error may be involved. The genes are TRBV5-1 and TRBJ2-4, with TRBD1 as a possible D gene (6 bases). The CDR3 length is 12 residues. Germline CDR1 reads SGHRS; CDR2 reads YFSETQ. The CDR3 sequence: CASSFPDDRHTF. The CDR3, as DNA: TGCGCCAGCAGCTTTCCCGATGACAGGCATACCTTC.

V is TRBV9 and J is TRBJ2-5, with TRBD2 matching 7 bases. The CDR3 totals 14 residues. From germline, CDR1 is SGDLS and CDR2 YYNGEE. The trim removed 2 bases at V and 5 bases at J, leaving 6 bases unmatched. As DNA, the CDR3 is TGTGCCAGCAGCGTTACAGCGGGAAAGGAGACCCAGTACTTC. Encoded protein: CASSVTAGKETQYF.

This clone was detected a few times. DNA of the CDR3: TGTGCCTGGAGTCTCACGGCCAGGCTGGCCAAAAACATTCAGTACTTC. It yields the protein CAWSLTARLAKNIQYF. V gene TRBV30 combines with J gene TRBJ2-4, with D unclear. V lost 2 bases, J lost 1 base, and 15 bases lay in between. This CDR3 has 16 amino acids. Germline V CDR1 and CDR2: GTSNPN, SVGIG (reference sequence).

This clone appeared once. The gene calls are TRBV7-3 and TRBJ1-1, with 9 bases that match TRBD1. Germline CDR1 is SGHTA and CDR2 is FQGTGA. The V gene end was trimmed by 4 bases and the J gene end by 6 bases; junction bases not matched to a gene: 3. CDR3 length equals 13 residues. In DNA form, the CDR3 reads TGTGCCAGCAGCTCGAGACAGGGGGCTGAAGCTTTCTTT. It translates to CASSSRQGAEAFF.

The rearrangement links TRBV18 to TRBJ2-1, with 7 bases identical to TRBD1. The CDR3 consists of 15 residues. V lost 3 bases, J lost 9 bases, and 11 bases stayed unmatched. The germline V gene has CDR1 KGHSH and CDR2 LQKENI. The CDR3 DNA reads as TGTGCCAGCTCACCCCAGAAACAGGGGTTCGGTGAGCAGTTCTTC. This codes for CASSPQKQGFGEQFF. The full variable domain, in which reference TRBV18 and TRBJ2-1 provide the parts outside the CDR3, is NAGVMQNPRHLVRRRGQEARLRCSPMKGHSHVYWYRQLPEEGLKFMVYLQKENIIDESGMPKERFSAEFPKEGPSILRIQQVVRGDSAAYFCASSPQKQGFGEQFFGPGTRLTVL.